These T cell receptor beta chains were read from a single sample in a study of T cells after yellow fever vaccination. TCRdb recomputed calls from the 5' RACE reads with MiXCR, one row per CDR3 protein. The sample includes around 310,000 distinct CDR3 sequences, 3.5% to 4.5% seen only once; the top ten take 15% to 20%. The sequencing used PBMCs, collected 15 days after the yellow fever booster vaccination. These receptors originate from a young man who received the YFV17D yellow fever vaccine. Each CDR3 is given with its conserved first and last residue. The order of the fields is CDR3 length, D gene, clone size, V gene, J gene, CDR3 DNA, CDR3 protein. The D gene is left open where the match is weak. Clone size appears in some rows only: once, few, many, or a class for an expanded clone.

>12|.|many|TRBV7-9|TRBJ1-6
TGTGCCAGCGGGACGGCAAATTCACCCCTCCACTTT
CASGTANSPLHF
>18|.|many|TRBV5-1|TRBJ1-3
TGCGCCAGCAGCGGAGGCCGATCGACACTCAACTCTGGAAACACCATATATTTT
CASSGGRSTLNSGNTIYF
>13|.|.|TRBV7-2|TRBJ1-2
TGTGCCAGCAGCTTTTCCCAGAACTATGGCTACACCTTC
CASSFSQNYGYTF
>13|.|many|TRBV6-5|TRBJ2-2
TGTGCCAGCAGCCGGGGGGCAACCGGGGAGCTGTTTTTT
CASSRGATGELFF
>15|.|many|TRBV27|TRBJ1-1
TGTGCCAGCAGAACTTGGGGGCAGCCGAACACTGAAGCTTTCTTT
CASRTWGQPNTEAFF
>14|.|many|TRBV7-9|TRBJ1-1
TGTGCCAGCACACTGGGCGGAGTGAACACTGAAGCTTTCTTT
CASTLGGVNTEAFF
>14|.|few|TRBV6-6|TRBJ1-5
TGTGCCAGCAGTTACGCAGGAGGGAATCAGCCCCAGCATTTT
CASSYAGGNQPQHF
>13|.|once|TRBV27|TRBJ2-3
TGTGCCAGCTGTCTGGGCGGCACAGATACGCAGTATTTT
CASCLGGTDTQYF
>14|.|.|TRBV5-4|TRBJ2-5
TGTGCCAGCAGCCCAGCACAGACGGGGGAGACCCAGTACTTC
CASSPAQTGETQYF
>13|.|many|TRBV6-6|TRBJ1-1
TGTGCCAGCAGTCTGCGAGGGACCCCTGAAGCTTTCTTT
CASSLRGTPEAFF
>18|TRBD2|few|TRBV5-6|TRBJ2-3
TGTGCCAGCAGCCAAACTAGCGGGGGGGCGAGGATCACAGATACGCAGTATTTT
CASSQTSGGARITDTQYF
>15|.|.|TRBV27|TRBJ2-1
TGTGCCAGCAGTTTAGGGCCAGGGGGGTACAATGAGCAGTTCTTC
CASSLGPGGYNEQFF
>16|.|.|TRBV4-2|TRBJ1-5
TGTGCCAGCAGCCAAAATCGGGCGATGGGAGATCAGCCCCAGCATTTT
CASSQNRAMGDQPQHF
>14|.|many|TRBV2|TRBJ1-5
TGTGCCAGCAGTCGACGGTCTGTGGATCAGCCCCAGCATTTT
CASSRRSVDQPQHF
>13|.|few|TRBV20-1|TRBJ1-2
TGCAGTGCTACCCTATATGGCTCCGGTGGCTACACCTTC
CSATLYGSGGYTF
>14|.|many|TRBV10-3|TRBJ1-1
TGTGCCATCAGTGAGTCGAAAGGGAGGACTGAAGCTTTCTTT
CAISESKGRTEAFF
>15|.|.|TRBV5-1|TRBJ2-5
TGCGCCAGCAGCTTGGCGAGGGGGGCCGGAGAGACCCAGTACTTC
CASSLARGAGETQYF
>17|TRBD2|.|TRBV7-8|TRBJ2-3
TGTGCCAGCAGCTTAGGGCTAGCGGGGGAGCCCACAGATACGCAGTATTTT
CASSLGLAGEPTDTQYF
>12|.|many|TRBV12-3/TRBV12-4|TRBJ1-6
TGTGCCAGCAGTTTTTCTGATTCACCCCTCCACTTT
CASSFSDSPLHF
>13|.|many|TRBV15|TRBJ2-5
TGTGCCACCAGCACTGACATACAAGAGACCCAGTACTTC
CATSTDIQETQYF
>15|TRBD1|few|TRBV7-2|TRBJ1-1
TGTGCCAGCAGCCCGCGGCGGACAGGGAACACTGAAGCTTTCTTT
CASSPRRTGNTEAFF
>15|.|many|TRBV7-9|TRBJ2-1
TGTGCCAGCGCTCCGGCGGGAAATCCCTACAATGAGCAGTTCTTC
CASAPAGNPYNEQFF
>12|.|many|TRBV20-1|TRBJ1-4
TGCAGTGCTAGGGACGTTAATGAAAAACTGTTTTTT
CSARDVNEKLFF
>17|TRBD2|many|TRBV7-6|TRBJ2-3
TGTGCCAGCAGCTTGGGGACTAGCGGGGGTAGGATGGATACGCAGTATTTT
CASSLGTSGGRMDTQYF
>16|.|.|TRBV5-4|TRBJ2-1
TGTGCCAGCAGCTTGAACAGCGGCAACTACTACAATGAGCAGTTCTTC
CASSLNSGNYYNEQFF
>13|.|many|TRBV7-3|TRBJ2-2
TGTGCCAGCAGCTTAAAGTCCCCCGGGGAGCTGTTTTTT
CASSLKSPGELFF
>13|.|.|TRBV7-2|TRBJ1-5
TGTGCCAGCAGCTCCCACGTGTCTCAGCCCCAGCATTTT
CASSSHVSQPQHF
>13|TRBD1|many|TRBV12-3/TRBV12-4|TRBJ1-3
TGTGCCAGCAGCACCGACAGGGCCAACACCATATATTTT
CASSTDRANTIYF
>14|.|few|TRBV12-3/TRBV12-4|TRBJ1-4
TGTGCCAGCAGGAGGGACCCTGCAAGTGAAAAACTGTTTTTT
CASRRDPASEKLFF
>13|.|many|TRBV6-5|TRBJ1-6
TGTGCCAGCAGTCCGGACAATGGGAATACCCTCCACTTT
CASSPDNGNTLHF
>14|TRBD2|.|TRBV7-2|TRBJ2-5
TGTGCCAGCAGCTTAGCACTAGCGGGGCGACCGGGGAACTTC
CASSLALAGRPGNF
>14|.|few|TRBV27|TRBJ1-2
TGTGCCAGCAGTTTATCCAGGACTAACTATGGCTACACCTTC
CASSLSRTNYGYTF